This TCR beta chain was documented in a study of shared clonotypes between healthy human individuals. V lost 6 bases to trimming and J lost 4 bases, with 15 bases between them. Germline CDR1 is MNHEY and CDR2 is SVGAGI. The CDR3 has 14 residues. An assay was performed, and its level was deep. The method was immunoSEQ multiplex PCR; TCRdb's version includes in-frame clones alone and lacks a portion of them. This sample has about 2.3 million clones, with 80% to 95% found just once. The material sequenced was naive CD4+ T cells from PBMCs. Subset meaning: CD45RA+ positively selected. V and J are TRBV6-5 and TRBJ1-1; D unclear. The source is a man in his late teens or twenties in good health. Some clones in this sample may be carry-over from other donors' samples. Here the CDR3 reads CASSRGGKATEAFF. CDR3 in DNA: TGTGCCAGCAGCCGGGGAGGGAAGGCCACTGAAGCTTTCTTT.